The TCR beta chain described here comes from a study of breast tumors, draining lymph nodes, adjacent tissues. Broader study findings: The data were judged consistent with most tumor T cells coming from lymph node and expanding in tumor. Tumor repertoires ranked between lymph nodes and nontumor tissue in diversity, with V and J gene preferences. That most tumor T cells come from lymph nodes remained unproven.

This clonotype was found many times. The antigen is undetermined. Axillary draining lymph nodes of breast cancer patients supplied the node samples. TCRdb re-analysed the multiplex PCR reads in MiXCR, keeping a single row per CDR3 protein. The sample yields about 200,000 distinct CDR3 sequences, approximately 31% seen once. The CDR3 length is 11 residues. Trimming removed 3 bases from V and 5 bases from J, with 8 bases in between. The germline CDR1 and CDR2 sequences are GTSNPN and SVGIG (reference sequence). The sequencing sample was made of axillary lymph node tissue. The receptor was derived from a female donor with breast cancer. Some clones in this sample may be carry-over from other donors' samples. The chain has TRBV30 and TRBJ2-7; unclear D gene. The CDR3 bases are TGTGCCTGGAGAGCTTCAGACGAGCAGTACTTC. Residues: CAWRASDEQYF. Drawing the rest from reference TRBV30 and TRBJ2-7, the complete variable domain is SQTIHQWPATLVQPVGSPLSLECTVEGTSNPNLYWYRQAAGRGLQLLFYSVGIGQISSEVPQNLSASRPQDRQFILSSKKLLLSDSGFYLCAWRASDEQYFGPGTRLTVT.